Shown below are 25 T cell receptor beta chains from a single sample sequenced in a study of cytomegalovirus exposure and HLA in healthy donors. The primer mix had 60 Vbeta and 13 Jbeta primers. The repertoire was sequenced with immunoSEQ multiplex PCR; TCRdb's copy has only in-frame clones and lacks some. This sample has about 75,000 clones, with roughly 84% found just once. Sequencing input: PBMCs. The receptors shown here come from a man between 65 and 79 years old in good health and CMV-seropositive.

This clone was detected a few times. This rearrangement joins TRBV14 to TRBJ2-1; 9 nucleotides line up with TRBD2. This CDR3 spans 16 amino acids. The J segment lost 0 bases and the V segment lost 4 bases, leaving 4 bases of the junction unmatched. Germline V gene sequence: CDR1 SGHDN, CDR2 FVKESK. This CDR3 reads CASSRERGASYNEQFF. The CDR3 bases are TGTGCCAGCAGCCGGGAGCGGGGGGCCTCCTACAATGAGCAGTTCTTC.

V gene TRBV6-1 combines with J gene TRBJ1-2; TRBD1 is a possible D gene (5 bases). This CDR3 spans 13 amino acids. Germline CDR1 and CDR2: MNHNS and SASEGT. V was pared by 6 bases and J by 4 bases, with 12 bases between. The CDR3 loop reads CASRAGFLYGYTF. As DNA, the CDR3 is TGTGCCAGCAGGGCAGGGTTCCTCTATGGCTACACCTTC.

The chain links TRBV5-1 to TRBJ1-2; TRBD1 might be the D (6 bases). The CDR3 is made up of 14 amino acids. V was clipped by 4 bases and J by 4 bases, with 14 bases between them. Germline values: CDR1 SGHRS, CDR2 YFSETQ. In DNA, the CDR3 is TGCGCCAGCAGCCAGACAGGCACCAGCTATGGCTACACCTTC. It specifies CASSQTGTSYGYTF. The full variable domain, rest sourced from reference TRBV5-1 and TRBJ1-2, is KAGVTQTPRYLIKTRGQQVTLSCSPISGHRSVSWYQQTPGQGLQFLFEYFSETQRNKGNFPGRFSGRQFSNSRSEMNVSTLELGDSALYLCASSQTGTSYGYTFGSGTRLTVV.

The CDR3: CASSSTSRTGSYEQYF. The CDR3 bases are TGTGCCAGCTCATCAACCTCCCGGACAGGGAGCTACGAGCAGTACTTC. The chain employs TRBV18 and TRBJ2-7; 8 bases agree with TRBD1. CDR1 is KGHSH and CDR2 is LQKENI in the germline V gene. This CDR3 is 16 amino acids long. J lost 3 bases, V lost 5 bases, and 12 bases had no gene match.

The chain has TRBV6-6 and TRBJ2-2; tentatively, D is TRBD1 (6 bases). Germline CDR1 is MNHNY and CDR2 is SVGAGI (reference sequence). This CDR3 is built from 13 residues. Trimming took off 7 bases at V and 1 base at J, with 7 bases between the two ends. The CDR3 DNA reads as TGTGCCAGCATACAGGGGAACACCGGGGAGCTGTTTTTT. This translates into CASIQGNTGELFF.

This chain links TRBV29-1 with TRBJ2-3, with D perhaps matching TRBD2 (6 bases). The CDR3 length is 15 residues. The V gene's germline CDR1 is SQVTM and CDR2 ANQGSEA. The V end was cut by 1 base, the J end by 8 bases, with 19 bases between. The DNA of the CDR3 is TGCAGCGTTGAAGGTAGCTGGACTACCGGGGGTACGCAGTATTTT. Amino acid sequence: CSVEGSWTTGGTQYF.

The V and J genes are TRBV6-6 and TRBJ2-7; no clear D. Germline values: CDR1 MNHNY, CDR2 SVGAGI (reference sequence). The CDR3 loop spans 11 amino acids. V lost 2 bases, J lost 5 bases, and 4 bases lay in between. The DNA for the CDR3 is TGTGCCAGCAGTTACATCGACGAGCAGTACTTC. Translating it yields CASSYIDEQYF.

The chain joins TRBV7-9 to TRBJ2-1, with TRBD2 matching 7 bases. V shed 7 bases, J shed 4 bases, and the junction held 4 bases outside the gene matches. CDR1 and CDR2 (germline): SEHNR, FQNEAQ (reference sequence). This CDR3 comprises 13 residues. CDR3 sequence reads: CASNAGAYNEQFF. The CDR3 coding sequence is TGTGCCAGCAATGCGGGAGCTTACAATGAGCAGTTCTTC.

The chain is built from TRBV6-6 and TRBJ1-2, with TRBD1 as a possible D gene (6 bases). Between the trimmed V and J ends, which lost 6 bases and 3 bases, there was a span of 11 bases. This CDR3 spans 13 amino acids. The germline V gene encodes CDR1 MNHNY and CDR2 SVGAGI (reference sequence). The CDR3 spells CASRDSFYYGYTF. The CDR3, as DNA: TGTGCCAGCAGGGACAGCTTTTACTATGGCTACACCTTC.

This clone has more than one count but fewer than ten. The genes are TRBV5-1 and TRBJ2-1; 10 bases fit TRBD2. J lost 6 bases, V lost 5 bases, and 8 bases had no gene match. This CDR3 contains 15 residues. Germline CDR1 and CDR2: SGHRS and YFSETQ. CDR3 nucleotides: TGCGCCAGCAGAACAGCGGGGGGGCCCAGCAATGAGCAGTTCTTC. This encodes CASRTAGGPSNEQFF. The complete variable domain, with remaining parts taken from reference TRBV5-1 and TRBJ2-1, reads KAGVTQTPRYLIKTRGQQVTLSCSPISGHRSVSWYQQTPGQGLQFLFEYFSETQRNKGNFPGRFSGRQFSNSRSEMNVSTLELGDSALYLCASRTAGGPSNEQFFGPGTRLTVL.

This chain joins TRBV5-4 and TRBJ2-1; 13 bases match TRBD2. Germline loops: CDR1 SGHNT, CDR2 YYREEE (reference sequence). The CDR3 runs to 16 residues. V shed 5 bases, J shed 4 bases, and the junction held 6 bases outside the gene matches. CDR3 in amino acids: CASRAGLAGVYNEQFF. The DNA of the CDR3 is TGTGCCAGCAGAGCCGGACTAGCGGGAGTATACAATGAGCAGTTCTTC.

The CDR3 DNA reads as TGCGCCAGCAGTGAGTCAGGGGCGAGAAACATTCAGTACTTC. It is translated as CASSESGARNIQYF. The J gene is TRBJ2-4, the V gene TRBV10-1; TRBD1 is a possible D gene (5 bases). This CDR3 comprises 14 residues. The V end was cut by 0 bases, the J end by 6 bases, with 9 bases between. Germline loops: CDR1 WNHNN, CDR2 SYGVQD (reference sequence).

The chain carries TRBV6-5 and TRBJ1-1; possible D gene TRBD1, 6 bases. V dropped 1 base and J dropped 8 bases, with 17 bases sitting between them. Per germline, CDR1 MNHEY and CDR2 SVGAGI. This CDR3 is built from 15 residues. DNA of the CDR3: TGTGCCAGCAGTTACTTGGGGGGGCCGCGCCCAGAAGCTTTCTTT. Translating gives CASSYLGGPRPEAFF.

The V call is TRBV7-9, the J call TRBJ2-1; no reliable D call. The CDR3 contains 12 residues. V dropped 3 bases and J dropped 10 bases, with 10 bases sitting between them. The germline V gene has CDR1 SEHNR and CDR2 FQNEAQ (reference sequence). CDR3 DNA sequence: TGTGCCAGCAGCTTTGAGGTTGGGGAGCAGTTCTTC. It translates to CASSFEVGEQFF. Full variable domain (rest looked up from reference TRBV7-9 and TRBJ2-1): DTGVSQNPRHKITKRGQNVTFRCDPISEHNRLYWYRQTLGQGPEFLTYFQNEAQLEKSRLLSDRFSAERPKGSFSTLEIQRTEQGDSAMYLCASSFEVGEQFFGPGTRLTVL.

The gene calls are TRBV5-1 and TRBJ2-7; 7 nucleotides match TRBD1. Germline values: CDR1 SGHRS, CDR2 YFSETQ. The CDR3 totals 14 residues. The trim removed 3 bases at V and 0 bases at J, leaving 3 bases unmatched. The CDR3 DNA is TGCGCCAGCAGCTCAGGGACAGCCTCCTACGAGCAGTACTTC. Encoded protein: CASSSGTASYEQYF.

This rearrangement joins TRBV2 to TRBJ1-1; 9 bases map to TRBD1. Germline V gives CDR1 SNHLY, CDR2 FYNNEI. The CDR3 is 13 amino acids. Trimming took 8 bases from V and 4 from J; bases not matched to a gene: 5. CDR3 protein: CASGLTGGTEAFF. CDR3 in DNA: TGTGCCAGCGGGTTGACAGGGGGCACTGAAGCTTTCTTT.

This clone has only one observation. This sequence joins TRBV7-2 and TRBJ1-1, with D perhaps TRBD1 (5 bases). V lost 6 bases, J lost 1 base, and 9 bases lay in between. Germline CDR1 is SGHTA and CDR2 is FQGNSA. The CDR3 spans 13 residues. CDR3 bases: TGTGCCAGCAGGTCCCAGGGGAACACTGAAGCTTTCTTT. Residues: CASRSQGNTEAFF.

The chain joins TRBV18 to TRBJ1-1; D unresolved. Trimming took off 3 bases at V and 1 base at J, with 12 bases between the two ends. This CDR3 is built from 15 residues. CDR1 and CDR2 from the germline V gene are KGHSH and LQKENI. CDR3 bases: TGTGCCAGCTCACCTTTGGACTTTCCGAACACTGAAGCTTTCTTT. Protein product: CASSPLDFPNTEAFF.

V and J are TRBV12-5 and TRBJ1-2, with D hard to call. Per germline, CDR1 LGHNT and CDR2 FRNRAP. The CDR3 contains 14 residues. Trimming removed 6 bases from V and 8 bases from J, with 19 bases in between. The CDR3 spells CASGRLDTIMGYTF. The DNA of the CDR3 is TGTGCTAGTGGAAGGCTCGACACAATTATGGGCTACACCTTC.

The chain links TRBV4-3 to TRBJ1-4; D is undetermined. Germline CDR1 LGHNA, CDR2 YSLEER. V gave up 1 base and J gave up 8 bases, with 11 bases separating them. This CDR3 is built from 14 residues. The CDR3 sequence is CASSQGTQEEKLFF. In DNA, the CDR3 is TGCGCCAGCAGCCAAGGTACCCAGGAAGAAAAACTGTTTTTT.

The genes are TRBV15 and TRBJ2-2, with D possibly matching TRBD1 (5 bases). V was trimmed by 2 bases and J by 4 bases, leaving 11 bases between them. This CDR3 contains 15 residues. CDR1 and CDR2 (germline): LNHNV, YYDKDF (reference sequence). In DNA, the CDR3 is TGTGCCACCAGCAGAACAAGACAGTCCACCGGGGAGCTGTTTTTT. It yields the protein CATSRTRQSTGELFF.

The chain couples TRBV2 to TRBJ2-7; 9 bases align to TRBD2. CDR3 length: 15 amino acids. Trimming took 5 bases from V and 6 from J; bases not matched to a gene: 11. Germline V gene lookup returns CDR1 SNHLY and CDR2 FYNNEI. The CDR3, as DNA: TGTGCCAGCAGTACCGAGGCGGGAGGGCCTGGCGAGCAGTACTTC. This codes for CASSTEAGGPGEQYF.

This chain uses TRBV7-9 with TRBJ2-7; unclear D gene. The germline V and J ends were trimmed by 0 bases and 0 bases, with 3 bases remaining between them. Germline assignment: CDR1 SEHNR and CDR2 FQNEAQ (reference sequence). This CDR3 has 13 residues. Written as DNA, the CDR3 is TGTGCCAGCAGCTTAGCGAGCTCCTACGAGCAGTACTTC. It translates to CASSLASSYEQYF.

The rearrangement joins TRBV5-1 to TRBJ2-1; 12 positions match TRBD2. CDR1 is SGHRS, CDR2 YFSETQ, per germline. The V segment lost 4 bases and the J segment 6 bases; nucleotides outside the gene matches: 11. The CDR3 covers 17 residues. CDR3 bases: TGCGCCAGCAGCCTATGGACTAGCGGGGCCTATGTCAATGAGCAGTTCTTC. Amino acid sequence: CASSLWTSGAYVNEQFF.

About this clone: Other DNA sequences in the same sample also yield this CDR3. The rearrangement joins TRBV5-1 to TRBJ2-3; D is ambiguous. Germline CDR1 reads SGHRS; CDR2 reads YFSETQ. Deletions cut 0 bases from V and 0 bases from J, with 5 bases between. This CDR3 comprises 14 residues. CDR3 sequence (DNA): TGCGCCAGCAGCTTGGGCACTAGCACAGATACGCAGTATTTT. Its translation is CASSLGTSTDTQYF.